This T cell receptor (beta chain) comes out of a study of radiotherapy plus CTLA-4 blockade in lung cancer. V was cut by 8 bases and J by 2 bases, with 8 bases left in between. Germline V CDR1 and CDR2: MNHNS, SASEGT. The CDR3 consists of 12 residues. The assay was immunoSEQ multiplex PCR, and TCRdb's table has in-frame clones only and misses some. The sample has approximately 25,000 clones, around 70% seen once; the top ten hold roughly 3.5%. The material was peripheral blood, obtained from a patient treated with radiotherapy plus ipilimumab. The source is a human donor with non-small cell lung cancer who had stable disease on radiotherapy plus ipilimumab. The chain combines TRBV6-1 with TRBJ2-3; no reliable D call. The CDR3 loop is CASGDTTDTQYF. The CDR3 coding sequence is TGTGCCAGCGGAGATACCACAGATACGCAGTATTTT.